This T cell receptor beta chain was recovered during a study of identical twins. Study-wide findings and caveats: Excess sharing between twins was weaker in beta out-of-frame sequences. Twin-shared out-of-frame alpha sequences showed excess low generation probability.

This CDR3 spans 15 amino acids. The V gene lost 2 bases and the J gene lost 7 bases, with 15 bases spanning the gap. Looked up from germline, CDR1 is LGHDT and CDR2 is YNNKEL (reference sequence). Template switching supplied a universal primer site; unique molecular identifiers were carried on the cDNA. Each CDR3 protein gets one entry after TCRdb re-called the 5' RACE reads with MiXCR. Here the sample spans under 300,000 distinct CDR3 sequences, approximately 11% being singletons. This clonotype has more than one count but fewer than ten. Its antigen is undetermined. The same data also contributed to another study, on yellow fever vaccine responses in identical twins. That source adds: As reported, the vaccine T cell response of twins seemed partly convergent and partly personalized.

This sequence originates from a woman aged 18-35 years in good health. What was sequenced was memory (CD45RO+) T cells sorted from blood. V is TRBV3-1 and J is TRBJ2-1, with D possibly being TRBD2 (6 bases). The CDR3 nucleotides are TGTGCCAGCAGCCAACGAGGCCTAGCGTTGAATGAGCAGTTCTTC. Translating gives CASSQRGLALNEQFF.